This TCR beta chain was sequenced for a study of shared clonotypes between healthy human individuals. Study conclusions and caveats: Memory subsets generally showed lower estimated richness than naive subsets. Across a handful of donors, naive CD4 shared around 5.3%, naive CD8 around 3.8%, memory CD4 2.3%, memory CD8 0.4% to 0.5%.

Naive CD8 isolation took CD45RO-negative cells positively selected for CCR7 and excluded terminally differentiated effector memory CD45RA+ cells. Deep-level running was used for the assay. Several immunoSEQ 96-well plates shared each subset's DNA, each plate a replicate. This table comes from immunoSEQ multiplex PCR, and its TCRdb copy is limited to in-frame clones, with some not included. The sample includes around 2,000,000 clones, 85% to 95% of them seen just once. The CDR3 runs to 15 residues. CDR1 and CDR2 from the germline V gene are SEHNR and FQNEAQ (reference sequence). Between the trimmed V and J ends, which lost 5 bases and 3 bases, there was a span of 14 bases. This clone was detected once. Its antigen is not known.

Sequenced material: naive CD8+ T cells from PBMCs. The clonotype comes from a young man in good health. Some clones in this sample may be carry-over from other donors' samples. The chain links TRBV7-9 to TRBJ2-1; D is perhaps TRBD2 (6 bases). The CDR3 reads CASSPRGGVYNEQFF. The CDR3 region has the DNA TGTGCCAGCAGCCCAAGGGGAGGCGTCTACAATGAGCAGTTCTTC.